This TCR beta chain was retrieved from a study of cytomegalovirus exposure and HLA in healthy donors. Study-level points and caveats: Cytomegalovirus association was assigned to about 150 TCR beta chains. Association of a missense DCLRE1C variant with TCR beta V- and J-gene trimming was reported in a later analysis.

This CDR3 contains 16 residues. V lost 5 bases, J lost 3 bases, and 20 bases lay in between. The V gene's germline CDR1 is SGHAT and CDR2 FQNNGV. On this clone itself: The antigen is not known.

Primers for the PCR totalled 60 Vbeta and 13 Jbeta. Using immunoSEQ multiplex PCR, the repertoire was profiled, and TCRdb retains in-frame clones only, with some absent. The sample includes 65,000 to 95,000 clones. The chain links TRBV11-2 to TRBJ2-7; D is unresolved. Sequencing was performed on PBMCs. This TCR came from a female donor in good health and CMV-seropositive. The CDR3 loop is CASSQGPTPAVYEQYF. CDR3 DNA: TGTGCCAGCAGCCAAGGCCCGACTCCGGCAGTCTACGAGCAGTACTTC.